A single sample gave rise to the 11 T cell receptor beta chains below, sequenced in a study of tumor-infiltrating lymphocytes in primary liver carcinoma. Germline DNA was also extracted, while the blood RNA originated from unsorted whole blood. Starting from approximately 500 ng of total RNA, TCR beta cDNA was produced with a primer in the constant region. Researchers made the TCR beta libraries by running three nested multiplex PCR rounds with slightly modified ARM-PCR. Two initial PCR rounds of around 9 cycles each paired TRBV1-TRBV30 forward primers with a C-beta reverse primer. TCRdb reprocessed the multiplex PCR reads with MiXCR, giving one entry per CDR3 protein. The sample has about 200,000 distinct CDR3 sequences; less than 70% are singletons. The sequenced sample consisted of peripheral blood. Receptors originate from a woman aged 60-70 years with primary liver carcinoma and hepatitis B virus infection.

This rearrangement joins TRBV28 to TRBJ1-5; perhaps TRBD1 as D (6 bases). Trimming pared 4 bases from V and 6 bases from J, leaving 19 bases between. Germline lookup yields CDR1 MDHEN and CDR2 SYDVKM. The CDR3 extends over 16 amino acids. The CDR3 region has the DNA TGTGCCAGCAGTTCTGAGGGTTGGGGGCAGGTTCAGCCCCAGCATTTT. Translation: CASSSEGWGQVQPQHF.

This clonotype showed up many times. The chain is built from TRBV4-1 and TRBJ2-1, with D possibly matching TRBD2 (5 bases). The CDR3 loop spans 16 amino acids. CDR1 is MGHRA and CDR2 is YSYEKL in the germline V gene. The V and J ends lost 0 bases and 6 bases respectively, with 15 bases between them. CDR3 amino acids: CASSQDAGLLGNEQFF. CDR3 sequence (DNA): TGCGCCAGCAGCCAAGATGCCGGACTTTTAGGCAATGAGCAGTTCTTC.

About this clonotype itself: A much larger clone differs by one base, so this may be a read error. The rearrangement links TRBV6-5 to TRBJ1-6; 7 bases fit TRBD1. The CDR3 has 13 residues. J lost 9 bases, V lost 3 bases, and 2 bases had no gene match. Germline CDR1 is MNHEY and CDR2 is SVGAGI. Here the CDR3 reads CASSYQGGSPLHF. The CDR3 DNA reads as TGTGCCAGCAGTTATCAGGGGGGTTCACCCCTCCACTTT.

This clonotype was found many times. V gene TRBV13 combines with J gene TRBJ2-7; no firm D call. V lost 5 bases and J 2 bases, leaving 13 bases between the germline ends. CDR1 and CDR2 (germline): PRHDT, FYEKMQ (reference sequence). This CDR3 has 14 residues. The CDR3 reads CASSQWKTAYEQYF. The CDR3 DNA reads as TGTGCCAGCAGCCAGTGGAAGACGGCCTACGAGCAGTACTTC. Complete variable domain (other parts from reference TRBV13 and TRBJ2-7): AAGVIQSPRHLIKEKRETATLKCYPIPRHDTVYWYQQGPGQDPQFLISFYEKMQSDKGSIPDRFSAQQFSDYHSELNMSSLELGDSALYFCASSQWKTAYEQYFGPGTRLTVT.

This chain uses TRBV6-5 with TRBJ1-1; D ambiguous. The germline CDR1 and CDR2 sequences are MNHEY and SVGAGI. V was trimmed by 5 bases and J by 0 bases, leaving 13 bases between them. The CDR3 has 15 residues. CDR3 protein: CASSNKPSLNTEAFF. The DNA for the CDR3 is TGTGCCAGCAGTAACAAGCCATCTCTGAACACTGAAGCTTTCTTT.

The V and J genes are TRBV11-1 and TRBJ2-2, with 9 bases lining up with TRBD2. CDR1 and CDR2 (germline): SGHAT, FQDESV (reference sequence). J gave up 1 base and V 5 bases, and 5 bases lay outside the gene matches. This CDR3 is built from 16 residues. DNA for the CDR3: TGTGCCAGCAGCGAGGGGACTAGCAGGAACACCGGGGAGCTGTTTTTT. It codes for CASSEGTSRNTGELFF.

Worth noting for this clonotype: A much larger clonotype is one base distant, so this may be a read error. V is TRBV6-6 and J is TRBJ2-7, with D unclear. Germline V CDR1 and CDR2: MNHNY, SVGAGI (reference sequence). Deletions cut 6 bases from V and 5 bases from J, with 8 bases between. The CDR3 runs 11 residues. The DNA for the CDR3 is TGTGCCAGCAGCAACTCTCACGAGCAGTACTTC. It yields the protein CASSNSHEQYF.

The rearrangement links TRBV20-1 to TRBJ1-1, with TRBD1 matching 8 bases. Germline CDR1 and CDR2: DFQATT and SNEGSKA (reference sequence). The CDR3 extends over 14 amino acids. The CDR3 DNA reads TGCAGGGAGGAGCGGACAGGGAGGTATACTGAAGCTTTCTTT. Translation gives CREERTGRYTEAFF.

This rearrangement joins TRBV19 to TRBJ2-6; D is perhaps TRBD2 (6 bases). The CDR3 contains 15 residues. V lost 7 bases to trimming and J lost 2 bases, with 12 bases between them. CDR1 is LNHDA and CDR2 is SQIVND in the germline V gene (reference sequence). The CDR3 DNA is TGTGCCAGTACACCGGGACTGCCTGGGGCCAACGTCCTGACTTTC. It specifies CASTPGLPGANVLTF. Drawing the rest from reference TRBV19 and TRBJ2-6, the complete variable domain is DGGITQSPKYLFRKEGQNVTLSCEQNLNHDAMYWYRQDPGQGLRLIYYSQIVNDFQKGDIAEGYSVSREKKESFPLTVTSAQKNPTAFYLCASTPGLPGANVLTFGAGSRLTVL.

In the case of this clonotype: A much larger clone sits a single nucleotide away, making a read error possible. The chain combines TRBV6-6 with TRBJ1-1, with TRBD1 as a possible D gene (6 bases). The CDR3 is made up of 14 amino acids. Germline-derived CDR1 and CDR2 are MNHNY and SVGAGI (reference sequence). The CDR3 DNA reads as TGTGCCAGCAGCGGGTGGACAGTGAACACTGAAACTTTCTTT. This encodes CASSGWTVNTETFF.

Notes on this clonotype: A much larger clone sits a single nucleotide away, making a read error possible. CDR3 protein: CTSSFSHGSNQPQHF. The CDR3, as DNA: TGTACCAGCAGTTTTTCTCACGGTAGCAATCAGCCCCAGCATTTT. The V call is TRBV28, the J call TRBJ1-5, with unresolved D. The V gene's germline CDR1 is MDHEN and CDR2 SYDVKM. CDR3 length: 15 amino acids. Supplemented by reference TRBV28 and TRBJ1-5, the full variable domain reads DVKVTQSSRYLVKRTGEKVFLECVQDMDHENMFWYRQDPGLGLRLIYFSYDVKMKEKGDIPEGYSVSREKKERFSLILESASTNQTSMYLCTSSFSHGSNQPQHFGDGTRLSIL.